The 24 T cell receptor beta chains below were found in one sample sequenced in a study of shared clonotypes between healthy human individuals. Sequencing was performed with immunoSEQ multiplex PCR; in TCRdb, only in-frame clones are kept and a portion is missing. Of 2.5 million or so clones listed, around nine tenths are singletons. Material: naive CD4+ T cells sorted from blood. The subset is: CD45RA+ positively selected. The receptors shown here come from a man aged 18 to 29 in good health.

The V and J genes are TRBV25-1 and TRBJ2-2; 7 bases fit TRBD1. CDR3 length: 14 amino acids. Germline CDR1 MGHDK, CDR2 SYGVNS. J lost 5 bases, V lost 4 bases, and 4 bases had no gene match. The CDR3 DNA sequence: TGTGCCAGCAGTGGGACAGGAATGACCGGGGAGCTGTTTTTT. It encodes CASSGTGMTGELFF. Combining the CDR3 with reference TRBV25-1 and TRBJ2-2 gives the whole variable domain EADIYQTPRYLVIGTGKKITLECSQTMGHDKMYWYQQDPGMELHLIHYSYGVNSTEKGDLSSESTVSRIRTEHFPLTLESARPSHTSQYLCASSGTGMTGELFFGEGSRLTVL.

The chain links TRBV15 to TRBJ2-3; 7 bases fit TRBD2. This CDR3 region has 14 residues. Germline V gives CDR1 LNHNV, CDR2 YYDKDF (reference sequence). The V gene end was trimmed by 1 base and the J gene end by 4 bases; junction bases not matched to a gene: 2. CDR3 residues: CATSRGLAADTQYF. The CDR3, as DNA: TGTGCCACCAGCAGAGGACTAGCTGCAGATACGCAGTATTTT. The full variable domain, rest sourced from reference TRBV15 and TRBJ2-3, is DAMVIQNPRYQVTQFGKPVTLSCSQTLNHNVMYWYQQKSSQAPKLLFHYYDKDFNNEADTPDNFQSRRPNTSFCFLDIRSPGLGDTAMYLCATSRGLAADTQYFGPGTRLTVL.

The gene calls are TRBV7-9 and TRBJ2-6; no clear D. This CDR3 comprises 17 residues. Trimming left V 2 bases short and J 5 bases short, with 16 bases between. Per the germline V gene, CDR1 is SEHNR and CDR2 is FQNEAQ (reference sequence). CDR3 sequence: CASSLTTAFPWANVLTF. CDR3 in DNA: TGTGCCAGCAGCTTAACCACAGCTTTCCCCTGGGCCAACGTCCTGACTTTC.

J is TRBJ2-4 and V is TRBV19, with D possibly TRBD2 on 6 matching bases. This CDR3 region has 16 residues. Germline V lookup: CDR1 LNHDA, CDR2 SQIVND (reference sequence). V was pared by 6 bases and J by 3 bases, with 18 bases between. The CDR3: CASSRPGESDKNIQYF. In DNA, the CDR3 is TGTGCCAGTAGCCGCCCGGGGGAGTCTGACAAAAACATTCAGTACTTC. Combining the CDR3 with reference TRBV19 and TRBJ2-4 gives the whole variable domain DGGITQSPKYLFRKEGQNVTLSCEQNLNHDAMYWYRQDPGQGLRLIYYSQIVNDFQKGDIAEGYSVSREKKESFPLTVTSAQKNPTAFYLCASSRPGESDKNIQYFGAGTRLSVL.

About this clone: The same CDR3 is also encoded by other DNA sequences in this sample. The chain combines TRBV2 with TRBJ2-6; no clear D. V was shortened by 3 bases and J by 0 bases, with 6 bases between the two germline ends. This CDR3 is built from 15 residues. The V gene's germline CDR1 is SNHLY and CDR2 FYNNEI. CDR3 sequence: CASSDPSSGANVLTF. Here the CDR3 DNA reads TGTGCCAGCAGTGACCCATCCTCTGGGGCCAACGTCCTGACTTTC.

This clone was found a few times. The gene calls are TRBV12-5 and TRBJ1-5; D is unresolved. The CDR3 is made up of 12 amino acids. The germline V gene has CDR1 LGHNT and CDR2 FRNRAP. Between the trimmed V and J ends, which lost 4 bases and 5 bases, there was a span of 6 bases. The CDR3 loop reads CASGWDDQPQHF. CDR3 nucleotides: TGTGCTAGTGGTTGGGATGATCAGCCCCAGCATTTT.

About this clone itself: A junction boundary mismatches the germline segment, possibly from a read error. The chain recombines TRBV7-9 with TRBJ2-7; 7 positions match TRBD2. There are 14 residues in the CDR3. Germline V CDR1 and CDR2: SEHNR, FQNEAQ (reference sequence). The CDR3 nucleotides read TGTGCCAGCAGCGTTGATAGGAGGGACTACGAGCAGTGCTTC. Its protein product is CASSVDRRDYEQCF.

The chain is built from TRBV6-1 and TRBJ2-7; D is tentatively TRBD1 or TRBD2 (5 bases each). Deletions cut 4 bases from V and 5 bases from J, with 12 bases between. Germline values: CDR1 MNHNS, CDR2 SASEGT. The CDR3 covers 13 residues. Here the CDR3 reads CASSAGTPHEQYF. DNA of the CDR3: TGTGCCAGCAGTGCGGGGACCCCCCACGAGCAGTACTTC.

The sample holds one count of this clone. V and J are TRBV18 and TRBJ2-5; 8 bases fit TRBD1. The closer fit of TRBJ2-7 to the DNA end suggests the J call may be wrong. The CDR3 contains 16 residues. Germline assignment: CDR1 KGHSH and CDR2 LQKENI. CDR3 sequence (DNA): TGTGCCAGCTCACCGCTAACAGGGGGTACTTTGGCCGAGCAGTACTTC. It yields the protein CASSPLTGGTLAEQYF.

With regard to this clone: One junction end disagrees with the germline gene, perhaps due to a read error. The CDR3 DNA is TGTGCCAGCAGTTACTCGACCGACGTTTCCTACGAGCAGTACTTC. Translated, it gives CASSYSTDVSYEQYF. V usage is TRBV10-3 and J usage is TRBJ2-7; D gene uncertain. The germline CDR1 and CDR2 sequences are ENHRY and SYGVKD. The CDR3 has 15 amino acids.

V gene TRBV19 combines with J gene TRBJ2-7, with D unclear. Germline V gives CDR1 LNHDA, CDR2 SQIVND (reference sequence). V lost 3 bases to trimming and J lost 2 bases, with 14 bases between them. CDR3 length equals 15 residues. This CDR3 is CASSMMAAGTYEQYF. Written as DNA, the CDR3 is TGTGCCAGTAGTATGATGGCCGCAGGAACCTACGAGCAGTACTTC.

This clone was seen more than once but under ten times. V is TRBV6-1 and J is TRBJ1-6; no reliable D call. The germline V and J ends were trimmed by 7 bases and 14 bases, with 21 bases remaining between them. Looked up from germline, CDR1 is MNHNS and CDR2 is SASEGT. The CDR3 totals 14 residues. This CDR3 reads CASTEMTHSGSLHF. In nucleotides, the CDR3 is TGTGCCAGCACCGAAATGACACACTCCGGATCCCTCCACTTT.

As concerns this clone: This specimen includes other DNA sequences encoding the same CDR3. For the CDR3, the DNA is TGTGCCAGCAGTCCCGGACAGGGGAGCTCCTACGAGCAGTACTTC. It yields the protein CASSPGQGSSYEQYF. The gene calls are TRBV7-9 and TRBJ2-7; 9 nucleotides line up with TRBD1. CDR3 length equals 15 residues. Germline V gene sequence: CDR1 SEHNR, CDR2 FQNEAQ (reference sequence). The V and J ends lost 6 bases and 0 bases, in that order; junction bases with no gene match: 6.

J is TRBJ2-1 and V is TRBV19; D not resolved. Trimming took 7 bases from V and 9 from J, leaving 13 bases between them. CDR3 size: 12 residues. Germline V gene lookup returns CDR1 LNHDA and CDR2 SQIVND (reference sequence). As DNA, the CDR3 is TGTGCCAGTAAAGGGCCCTTTGTTGAGCAGTTCTTC. It translates to CASKGPFVEQFF.

As to this clone: In the same sample, other DNA sequences code for this CDR3. This chain's CDR3 is CASSFQGDTQYF. CDR3 DNA sequence: TGTGCCAGCAGCTTTCAAGGAGATACGCAGTATTTT. J is TRBJ2-3 and V is TRBV7-9; D is ambiguous. The CDR3 runs to 12 residues. CDR1 and CDR2 (germline): SEHNR, FQNEAQ (reference sequence). The germline V and J ends were trimmed by 3 bases and 5 bases, with 6 bases remaining between them.

Comments on this clone: This sample includes further DNA sequences coding for the same CDR3. The rearrangement uses TRBV18 and TRBJ2-3; 12 bases match TRBD2. With 6 bases clipped from V and 0 bases from J, the junction kept 4 bases outside the gene matches. The CDR3 contains 16 residues. CDR1 is KGHSH and CDR2 is LQKENI in the germline V gene. The CDR3 bases are TGTGCCAGCTCGCCCGGACTAGCGGGAAGCACAGATACGCAGTATTTT. Translating gives CASSPGLAGSTDTQYF.

The CDR3: CASSDVGAYTDTQYF. The CDR3 DNA reads as TGTGCCAGCAGTGACGTAGGGGCCTACACAGATACGCAGTATTTT. The chain recombines TRBV6-1 with TRBJ2-3; D might be TRBD1 (5 bases). This CDR3 has 15 residues. Between the trimmed V and J ends, which lost 3 bases and 2 bases, there was a span of 12 bases. In germline, CDR1 is MNHNS, CDR2 SASEGT.

The V call is TRBV5-1, the J call TRBJ2-2; 11 positions agree with TRBD2. The V segment lost 1 base and the J segment 1 base; nucleotides outside the gene matches: 3. The CDR3 consists of 17 residues. Germline V CDR1 and CDR2: SGHRS, YFSETQ. CDR3 coding DNA: TGCGCCAGCAGCTTGTGGCTAGCGGGGGGGAACACCGGGGAGCTGTTTTTT. It specifies CASSLWLAGGNTGELFF.

V is TRBV30 and J is TRBJ1-2; D uncertain. The V end lost 3 bases, the J end lost 10 bases, and 12 bases lay between the germline ends. Germline V gene data show CDR1 as GTSNPN and CDR2 as SVGIG (reference sequence). This CDR3 region has 11 residues. For the CDR3, the DNA is TGTGCCTGGAGCGACTTTAGGTTCTACACCTTC. This gives the protein CAWSDFRFYTF.

This clone has a handful of counts. Additional DNA sequences in this sample encode the identical CDR3. The V call is TRBV6-6, the J call TRBJ2-5; D gene unclear. Per germline, CDR1 MNHNY and CDR2 SVGAGI (reference sequence). V lost 5 bases to trimming and J lost 2 bases, with 3 bases between them. There are 11 residues in the CDR3. The CDR3 sequence: CASSRQETQYF. Here the CDR3 DNA reads TGTGCCAGCAGTCGACAAGAGACCCAGTACTTC.

V usage is TRBV14 and J usage is TRBJ2-3, with 13 bases lining up with TRBD2. Germline lookup yields CDR1 SGHDN and CDR2 FVKESK. With V trimmed by 3 bases and J by 0 bases, 9 bases remained unmatched. The CDR3 covers 19 residues. The CDR3 bases are TGTGCCAGCAGCCAGCTTACTAGCGGGAGGGTCTCTAGCACAGATACGCAGTATTTT. Amino acids: CASSQLTSGRVSSTDTQYF.

The rearrangement links TRBV10-2 to TRBJ2-5; TRBD2 aligns across 9 bases. The trim removed 7 bases at V and 5 bases at J, leaving 8 bases unmatched. The CDR3 is made up of 14 amino acids. Germline values: CDR1 WSHSY, CDR2 SAAADI. The CDR3 loop reads CASIGSGRRETQYF. CDR3 bases: TGCGCCAGCATCGGGAGCGGGAGGCGGGAGACCCAGTACTTC.

About this clone itself: A far larger clone is one nucleotide away, so this likely arose from a read error. The chain carries TRBV5-5 and TRBJ2-7; no firm D call. Per germline, CDR1 SGHKS and CDR2 YYEKEE (reference sequence). With 3 bases removed from V and 2 bases from J, the gap between germline ends came to 3 bases. This CDR3 has 11 residues. The CDR3 DNA sequence: TGTGCCAGCAGCTCCACCTACGAGCAGTACTTC. This encodes CASSSTYEQYF.

V and J are TRBV28 and TRBJ2-7; 7 bases agree with TRBD1. V gave up 4 bases and J gave up 6 bases; unmatched junction bases: 3. The CDR3 totals 12 residues. Germline V gene sequence: CDR1 MDHEN, CDR2 SYDVKM. The chain's CDR3 is CASSSSGGEQYF. The CDR3 DNA reads as TGTGCCAGCAGTTCATCAGGGGGCGAGCAGTACTTC.